This TCR beta chain is from a study of early T cells in non-severe SARS-CoV-2 infection (dated by TCRdb to 2020 to 2023). A note on the overall study: Because TCR sequencing relied on bulk RNA taken from unsorted whole blood, pairing of alpha and beta chains was not possible. General conclusions and limits of the study: VDJdb matching was skewed toward anti-spike CD8 responses and likely underestimated virus-specific expansions by missing private and CD4 specificities.

Library construction relied on 5' RACE. The reads were generated on a NextSeq 500. Unique molecular identifiers were attached to individual cDNA molecules in the TCR library protocol so that sequencing error and PCR bias could be corrected. Both TCR alpha and beta chains were sequenced, and tight co-correlation was observed between alpha and beta sequence abundances in each sample. The study's processing was this. Decombinator V4 was used to annotate the V gene, J gene and CDR3 of the TCR sequences. Expanded TCRs were defined as changing significantly between any two time points under a Poisson model with p below 0.0001. TCR abundances were normalised to the total number of TCRs sequenced per sample and expressed as counts per million. MAIT TCRs were defined by TRAV1-2 paired with TRAJ12, TRAJ20 or TRAJ33, and iNKT TCRs by TRAV10 paired with TRAJ18. VDJdb, accessed 1 November 2021, was searched for CMV, EBV and SARS-CoV-2 annotated TCRs, with TCRs annotated for multiple antigens excluded. The public sequencing data were trimmed at Q25 with fastp and processed into clonotypes with MiXCR by TCRdb, which kept only in-frame beta chains. Rows are unified per CDR3 protein, each entry keeping the most common DNA and genes. The V and J calls here are based on TCRdb, not the publication. For this sample the table gives 64,000 or so distinct CDR3 sequences, of which 11% were detected only once. The ten top clones hold just under 3% of the sample.

The germline V gene (reference sequence) supplies CDR1 SGHNT and CDR2 YYREEE. V lost 4 bases and J lost 2 bases; the stretch between them is 9 bases long. The CDR3 contains 14 residues, cysteine and phenylalanine counted. Solely the CDR3 DNA is kept, with 42 bases framed from the first base. This clonotype was seen ten or more times. The antigen it recognizes is unknown. Base qualities are not recorded, but no much larger clone differs from it by a single base. The study was a case-control design nested within a healthcare worker cohort in London, UK, with weekly nasopharyngeal swab PCR tests and blood sampling. Between 23 and 31 March 2020, the week of the UK lockdown, healthcare workers were enrolled and then followed up weekly for as long as 16 weeks.

The sequencing here drew on whole blood, taken at baseline. The rearranged chain carries TRBV5-4 and TRBJ2-2; the D gene lacks a confident call. This TCR derives from an adult who was a healthcare worker with PCR-confirmed SARS-CoV-2 infection or an uninfected control (not recorded which). CDR3 sequence: CASSRNNNTGELFF. The bases read TGTGCCAGCAGCAGGAATAACAACACCGGGGAGCTGTTTTTT.